This T cell receptor beta chain was profiled in a study of T-cell memory formation after mild COVID-19. Study-wide findings and caveats: CD4/CD8 balance characterized clones contracting day 15 to 85, and CD4+ skew characterized later expanders. Day 37-peaking second-wave clones had unconfirmed SARS-CoV-2 specificity.

Trimming pared 7 bases from V and 8 bases from J, leaving 4 bases between. Germline CDR1 reads DFQATT; CDR2 reads SNEGSKA (reference sequence). CDR3 length equals 8 residues. This clonotype was seen a few times. The target antigen is unknown. The 5'RACE method, run with constant-segment primers, produced TCR alpha and TCR beta cDNA libraries (carrying sample barcodes and UMIs). Each CDR3 protein gets one entry after TCRdb re-called the 5' RACE reads with MiXCR. This sample yields about 390,000 distinct CDR3 sequences, of which under 25% are seen a single time; under 15% belongs to the top ten. The V gene is TRBV20-1, the J gene TRBJ2-3; D not resolved. Material for sequencing was PBMCs or a T cell subset sorted from them (not recorded which). This TCR was recovered from an adult woman who had mild COVID-19 (a few samples of this study predate the infection). Cell type and time point are not known. The CDR3 here is CSVGTQYF. The CDR3 DNA is TGCAGTGTCGGTACGCAGTATTTT.